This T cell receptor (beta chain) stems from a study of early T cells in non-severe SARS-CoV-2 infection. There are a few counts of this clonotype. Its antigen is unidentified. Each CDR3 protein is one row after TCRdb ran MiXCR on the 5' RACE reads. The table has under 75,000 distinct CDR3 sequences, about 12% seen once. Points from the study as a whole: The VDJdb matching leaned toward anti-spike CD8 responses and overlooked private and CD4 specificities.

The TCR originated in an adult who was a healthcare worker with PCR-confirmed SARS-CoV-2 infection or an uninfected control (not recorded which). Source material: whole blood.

The CDR3 is CASSYGGNDEKLFF. In DNA form, the CDR3 reads TGTGCCAGCAGTTACGGCGGGAACGATGAAAAACTGTTTTTT. This rearrangement joins TRBV6-5 to TRBJ1-4; no clear D. Trimming left V 2 bases short and J 6 bases short, with 10 bases between. The CDR3 has 14 residues. Germline V gene sequence: CDR1 MNHEY, CDR2 SVGAGI.